The rows below give T cell receptor beta chains drawn from one sample of a study of graft-versus-host responses after intestinal transplantation. Their antigen targets remain unknown. Sequenced by immunoSEQ multiplex PCR; TCRdb stores in-frame clones only, minus some. This sample has about 94,000 clones, with 90% to 95% found just once. This specimen was unstimulated CD8+ T cells sorted from spleen or lymph node cells, taken before intestinal transplant. Source of these receptors: a human donor who received an intestinal transplant. Each CDR3 is given with its conserved first and last residue. A D gene is named only where the DNA matches it firmly. Size is omitted from some rows. Given values are once, few, many or a class for expanded clones.

clone_size j_call d_call v_call cdr3_nt cdr3_aa
NA TRBJ2-1 TRBD1 TRBV6-5 TGTGCCAGCAGTCAGACAGGGGACAATGAGCAGTTCTTC CASSQTGDNEQFF
NA TRBJ2-1 TRBD1 TRBV27 TGTGCCAGCCGCCTCGACAGGGGCCTCTACAATGAGCAGTTCTTC CASRLDRGLYNEQFF
NA TRBJ1-2 TRBD1 TRBV13 TGTGCCAGCAGCTTGGGGACAGGGGGCTATGGCTACACCTTC CASSLGTGGYGYTF
NA TRBJ2-1 NA TRBV5-6 TGTGCCAGCAGCTCTGCCTCGGCGGAAAACTACAATGAGCAGTTCTTC CASSSASAENYNEQFF
NA TRBJ2-1 NA TRBV14 TGTGCCAGCAGCCAGACCGACAACAGGGCCCCGACAAATGAGCAGTTCTTC CASSQTDNRAPTNEQFF
NA TRBJ1-2 TRBD1 TRBV19 TGTGCCAGTAGAACAGGGGAGTGGAGCTATGGCTACACCTTC CASRTGEWSYGYTF
NA TRBJ1-1 NA TRBV4-3 TGCGCCAGCAGCCAAGATGTGGGGGGGGGTACTGAAGCTTTCTTT CASSQDVGGGTEAFF
NA TRBJ1-1 TRBD1 TRBV7-9 TGTGCCAGCAGCTTAGACAGGGGCGGGAACACTGAAGCTTTCTTT CASSLDRGGNTEAFF
NA TRBJ2-3 TRBD1 TRBV6-5 TGTGCCACCAAGACAGGGGAAAGCGGCACAGATACGCAGTATTTT CATKTGESGTDTQYF
NA TRBJ2-2 NA TRBV14 TGTGCCAGCAGCCCAAACAGACAGGGAGGATACACCGGGGAGCTGTTTTTT CASSPNRQGGYTGELFF
NA TRBJ2-7 NA TRBV4-1 TGCGCCAGCAGCCAAGATATCCGCTACGAGCAGTACTTC CASSQDIRYEQYF
NA TRBJ2-6 TRBD1 TRBV2 TGTGCCAGCTTCGGACAGGATGGTGTATCTGGGGCCAACGTCCTGACTTTC CASFGQDGVSGANVLTF
NA TRBJ2-7 NA TRBV19 TGTGCCAGTAGCTTCGGGGGAAGCTCCTACGAGCAGTACTTC CASSFGGSSYEQYF
NA TRBJ2-1 NA TRBV29-1 TGCAGCGTTAGGACCAGGGTGCGTAACAATGAGCAGTTCTTC CSVRTRVRNNEQFF
NA TRBJ2-4 NA TRBV6-1 TGTGCCAGCAGTGCTTACGCGGTCCACCTCAGTGTCGCCAAAAACATTCAGTACTTC CASSAYAVHLSVAKNIQYF
NA TRBJ2-7 NA TRBV7-2 TGTGCCAGCAGCTTAGATATGGGCCAGGCCACCTACGAGCAGTACTTC CASSLDMGQATYEQYF
NA TRBJ2-3 NA TRBV7-9 TGTGCCAGCAGACGCGAGGGGGATCGGACAGATACGCAGTATTTT CASRREGDRTDTQYF
NA TRBJ1-1 TRBD1 TRBV5-4 TGTGCCAGCAGCTTCCTTACAGGGGGCGCTGAAGCTTTCTTT CASSFLTGGAEAFF
NA TRBJ2-7 TRBD1 TRBV6-1 TGTGCCAGCAGTGACTACAGGGGACATACCTACGAGCAGTACTTC CASSDYRGHTYEQYF
NA TRBJ2-3 NA TRBV7-2 TGTGCCAGCAGCTTAGGGGCGGGACCAGATACGCAGTATTTT CASSLGAGPDTQYF
NA TRBJ2-1 TRBD2 TRBV19 TGTGCCAGTAGTGGAGGGCGGCTAGCGGGGGGAAGCTCCTACAATGAGCAGTTCTTC CASSGGRLAGGSSYNEQFF
NA TRBJ2-3 NA TRBV15 TGTGCCACCAGCAGAGTCCGGACAGATACGCAGTATTTT CATSRVRTDTQYF
NA TRBJ2-3 NA TRBV27 TGTGCCAGCAGTTTAGGCTGGGGCGACACAGATACGCAGTATTTT CASSLGWGDTDTQYF
NA TRBJ2-2 TRBD1 TRBV14 TGTGCCAGCAGCCCCCGGACAGGAACGAACACCGGGGAGCTGTTTTTT CASSPRTGTNTGELFF
NA TRBJ2-1 TRBD2 TRBV30 TGTGCCTGGAGCCTGACTAGCAGCCTGAGCTCCTACAATGAGCAGTTCTTC CAWSLTSSLSSYNEQFF
NA TRBJ2-3 NA TRBV6-1 TGTGCCAGCAGCTCAGGACGGACTAGCACAGATACGCAGTATTTT CASSSGRTSTDTQYF
NA TRBJ2-7 TRBD2 TRBV9 TGTGCCAGCAGCGTCACTAGCGGGGGCCCCCAGCAGTACTTC CASSVTSGGPQQYF
NA TRBJ1-5 TRBD1 TRBV28 TGTGCCAGCACCCTGACAGGGAATCAGCCCCAGCATTTT CASTLTGNQPQHF
NA TRBJ2-2 NA TRBV6-1 TGTGCCAGCAGTGGGCGGGGATTCCGGACCGGGGAGCTGTTTTTT CASSGRGFRTGELFF
once TRBJ2-5 TRBD1 TRBV11-3 TGTGCCAGCAGCTCTACAGGGGACAAGACCCAGTACTTC CASSSTGDKTQYF
NA TRBJ2-2 TRBD1 TRBV9 TGTGCCAGCAGCGCCACAGGGGACAGTACCGGGGAGCTGTTTTTT CASSATGDSTGELFF
NA TRBJ2-1 TRBD2 TRBV19 TGTGCCAGTAGCGAGACTAGCGGGAGGTACAATGAGCAGTTCTTC CASSETSGRYNEQFF
NA TRBJ2-7 NA TRBV6-1 TGTGCCAGCAGTGACAGGGCGTGGGACGAGCAGTACTTC CASSDRAWDEQYF
NA TRBJ2-2 NA TRBV10-3 TGTGCCACCTGGGGCGGGACAGTCCCCACCGGGGAGCTGTTTTTT CATWGGTVPTGELFF
NA TRBJ2-7 NA TRBV2 TGTGCCAGCAGTGCGGATACGCGGGGCCTTAGCTCCTACGAGCAGTACTTC CASSADTRGLSSYEQYF
NA TRBJ2-2 NA TRBV27 TGTGCCAGCAGTTTTGAGGGAGCGGGCACCGGGGAGCTGTTTTTT CASSFEGAGTGELFF
once TRBJ1-5 NA TRBV19 TGTGCCAGTAGTATAGATCGGGGGGCAGGACAGCCCCAGCATTTT CASSIDRGAGQPQHF
NA TRBJ2-7 NA TRBV6-5 TGTGCCAGCAGTTACTCGAGGCTTTCCTACGAGCAGTACTTC CASSYSRLSYEQYF
NA TRBJ2-7 NA TRBV7-9 TGTGCCTCCGGGTCCTACGAGCAGTACTTC CASGSYEQYF
NA TRBJ2-1 NA TRBV4-1 TGCGCCAGCAGCCAAGATCAGTATCGGGACATCTACAATGAGCAGTTCTTC CASSQDQYRDIYNEQFF
NA TRBJ2-7 TRBD1 TRBV4-3 TGCGCCAGCAGCCCCGGGACAGGGGGCTCCTACGAGCAGTACTTC CASSPGTGGSYEQYF
NA TRBJ2-7 NA TRBV1 TGCACCAGCAGCCAAGGATTTGGCAGGGGCTACGAGCAGTACTTC CTSSQGFGRGYEQYF
NA TRBJ2-3 NA TRBV27 TGTGCCAGCAGTAATATCCCTGGCGGAGGAACAGATACGCAGTATTTT CASSNIPGGGTDTQYF
NA TRBJ1-1 NA TRBV5-1 TGCGCCAGCCAACTCGGGAACACTGAAGCTTTCTTT CASQLGNTEAFF
NA TRBJ1-1 TRBD1 TRBV6-1 TGTGCCAGCAGTGAAGTACCAGGGGGGAGTTTTGCTGAAGCTTTCTTT CASSEVPGGSFAEAFF
NA TRBJ2-1 TRBD2 TRBV7-9 TGTGCCAGCAGACCCGGGACTAGCGAGATTCAGCAGTTCTTC CASRPGTSEIQQFF
NA TRBJ2-1 TRBD2 TRBV7-9 TGTGCCAGCAGCTCTCTAGCGGCTTACAATGAGCAGTTCTTC CASSSLAAYNEQFF
NA TRBJ1-5 NA TRBV19 TGTGCCAGTAGTATACCTAATCAGCCCCAGCATTTT CASSIPNQPQHF
NA TRBJ2-3 TRBD2 TRBV7-9 TGTGCCAGCAGCTCCCTAGCGGGGGGGCCTAGTAAGCAGTATTTT CASSSLAGGPSKQYF
NA TRBJ1-2 NA TRBV30 TGTGCCTGGACCCCCGGTCTAGGGAGCTATGGCTACACCTTC CAWTPGLGSYGYTF
NA TRBJ2-1 NA TRBV7-6 TGTGCCAGCAGGGCTGACAATGAGCAGTTCTTC CASRADNEQFF
NA TRBJ1-1 NA TRBV11-1 TGTGCCAGCAGCTTTGGGCCCCGGGGCACTGAAGCTTTCTTT CASSFGPRGTEAFF
NA TRBJ2-5 NA TRBV2 TGTGCCAGCCAGGTTCCCGGAGAGACCCAGTACTTC CASQVPGETQYF
NA TRBJ2-7 TRBD2 TRBV4-1 TGCGCCAGCAGCCTAGCGGGGGGCTACGAGCAGTACTTC CASSLAGGYEQYF
NA TRBJ2-1 NA TRBV4-1 TGCGCCAGCAGCCATCCTTCGGGCGGAGGGCCGATGGATGAGCAGTTCTTC CASSHPSGGGPMDEQFF
NA TRBJ2-3 TRBD2 TRBV28 TGTGCCAGCAGCCGTCCCGTTAGCGGGAGGGCCACAGATACGCAGTATTTT CASSRPVSGRATDTQYF
once TRBJ1-1 NA TRBV2 TGTGCCAGCAGTGTACAGGGCCCAGCTGAAGCTTTCTTT CASSVQGPAEAFF
NA TRBJ2-7 TRBD1 TRBV19 TGTGCCAGTAGTATAGGACAGGGAGACTACGAGCAGTACTTC CASSIGQGDYEQYF
NA TRBJ1-5 NA TRBV9 TGTGCCAGCAGCGGGGGGGGTAGCAATCAGCCCCAGCATTTT CASSGGGSNQPQHF